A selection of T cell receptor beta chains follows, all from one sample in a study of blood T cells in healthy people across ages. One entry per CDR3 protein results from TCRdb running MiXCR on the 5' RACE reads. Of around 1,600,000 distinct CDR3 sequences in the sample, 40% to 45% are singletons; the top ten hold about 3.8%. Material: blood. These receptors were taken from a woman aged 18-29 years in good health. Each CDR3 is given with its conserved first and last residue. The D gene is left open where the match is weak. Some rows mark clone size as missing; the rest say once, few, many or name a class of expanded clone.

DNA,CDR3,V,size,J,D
TGTGCCACTCTGCCGGGAGGACCCAATGAGCAGTTCTTC,CATLPGGPNEQFF,TRBV7-9,NA,TRBJ2-1,TRBD2
TGTGCCAGCAGAACAGGGGGTGGGCGGAATCAGCCCCAGCATTTT,CASRTGGGRNQPQHF,TRBV28,NA,TRBJ1-5,TRBD1
TGTGCCAGCAGCTTAGCTACAGGGGAGTCTGGCTACACCTTC,CASSLATGESGYTF,TRBV7-9,few,TRBJ1-2,TRBD1
TGCGCCAGCAGCTTGGCCGGGGGGTACACTGAAGCTTTCTTT,CASSLAGGYTEAFF,TRBV5-1,many,TRBJ1-1,NA
TGTGCCAGCAGCGAAGACTTAGTCTACGAGCAGTACTTC,CASSEDLVYEQYF,TRBV7-2,NA,TRBJ2-7,NA
TGTGCCAGCAGTCCTAATAGCGGGGGATACTACGAGCAGTACTTC,CASSPNSGGYYEQYF,TRBV27,few,TRBJ2-7,TRBD2
TGTGCCAGCAGTGTTAAGCGGCTCGGGGGTACGCAGTATTTT,CASSVKRLGGTQYF,TRBV2,NA,TRBJ2-3,NA
TGTGCCAGCACCCAGGGGAGGGGAGGTCAGCCCCAGCATTTT,CASTQGRGGQPQHF,TRBV28,NA,TRBJ1-5,NA
TGCGCCAGCAGCCAAGATGTAAGGACGTTAACTGGCTACACCTTC,CASSQDVRTLTGYTF,TRBV4-3,few,TRBJ1-2,NA
TGTGCCAGCACCAACGGCAGGCTTGGCTACACCTTC,CASTNGRLGYTF,TRBV6-5,NA,TRBJ1-2,NA
TGCAGTGCTAGAGTTCTGCGGGAATATGACAATGAGCAGTTCTTC,CSARVLREYDNEQFF,TRBV20-1,NA,TRBJ2-1,NA
TGTGCCATTCGGACAGGTTCCTACAATGAGCAGTTCTTC,CAIRTGSYNEQFF,TRBV10-3,many,TRBJ2-1,TRBD1
TGCGCCAGCAGCCAAGAAACAGCGCTGAACACTGAAGCTTTCTTT,CASSQETALNTEAFF,TRBV4-1,few,TRBJ1-1,NA
TGTGCCAGCAGTCCGTCAGGGGCCCTGGTATACGAGCAGTACTTC,CASSPSGALVYEQYF,TRBV28,few,TRBJ2-7,NA
TGCAGCGTACAGGGAGGACAAGAGACCCAGTACTTC,CSVQGGQETQYF,TRBV29-1,NA,TRBJ2-5,NA
TGTGCGACCAGGGCCAGCGGGATGAACAATGAGCAGTTCTTC,CATRASGMNNEQFF,TRBV6-2/TRBV6-3,NA,TRBJ2-1,TRBD2
TGTGCCAGCAGCTCCAGACAGGGCCCGGTGAGACGCACCGGGGAGCTGTTTTTT,CASSSRQGPVRRTGELFF,TRBV7-9,NA,TRBJ2-2,TRBD1
TGTGCCAGCAGTGTCCAGGGGGTAGAGACCCAGTACTTC,CASSVQGVETQYF,TRBV27,few,TRBJ2-5,TRBD1
TGTGCCAGCAGTGCGTGGGGGACGACCTACGAGCAGTACTTC,CASSAWGTTYEQYF,TRBV28,NA,TRBJ2-7,NA
TGCAGTGCTCAAGGGACCGATAATTCACCCCTCCACTTT,CSAQGTDNSPLHF,TRBV20-1,NA,TRBJ1-6,NA
TGCGCCAGCAGCTTGGCCCCTCTTTTGAGGGGCTACACCTTC,CASSLAPLLRGYTF,TRBV5-1,NA,TRBJ1-2,NA
TGCAGCGTTGAAACAGTAACCAATGAGCAGTACTTC,CSVETVTNEQYF,TRBV29-1,few,TRBJ2-7,NA
TGTGCCAGCAGTTCGACTAGCGGGAGGGCCTACAATGAGCAGTACTTC,CASSSTSGRAYNEQYF,TRBV27,few,TRBJ2-7,TRBD2
TGCAGTGCTAGACTAGCGGGGGGGCGCAACGAGCAGTACTTC,CSARLAGGRNEQYF,TRBV20-1,NA,TRBJ2-7,TRBD2
TGTGCCAGCAGTTACAGGCAGGCAAGCTACGAGCAGTACTTC,CASSYRQASYEQYF,TRBV6-6,once,TRBJ2-7,NA
TGTGCCAGCAGCGTACGACAGGGAAATAATTCACCCCTCCACTTT,CASSVRQGNNSPLHF,TRBV7-9,NA,TRBJ1-6,TRBD1
TGTGCCAGCAGCCCTGGGGACTACACATACAATGAGCAGTACTTC,CASSPGDYTYNEQYF,TRBV4-2,NA,TRBJ2-5,TRBD2
TGTGCCAGCAGCTCCTTTGACAGGGGGCTGTTCACAGATACGCAGTATTTT,CASSSFDRGLFTDTQYF,TRBV7-3,few,TRBJ2-3,TRBD1
TGTGCCATCGATAGTAGGACAGGGGATGGCTACACCTTC,CAIDSRTGDGYTF,TRBV10-3,once,TRBJ1-2,TRBD1
TGTGCCAGCAGCAAACTCGGCAGGGGGCCTTGTGAGACCCAGTACTTC,CASSKLGRGPCETQYF,TRBV21-1,NA,TRBJ2-5,NA
TGTGCCAGCAGTGGGCGGGACATGGCCACAGATACGCGGTATTTT,CASSGRDMATDTRYF,TRBV6-1,NA,TRBJ2-3,NA
TGCGCCAGCAGCGTGCCAGGTGGGACTAGCGGGACCTACGAGCAGTACTTC,CASSVPGGTSGTYEQYF,TRBV5-1,few,TRBJ2-7,TRBD2
TGTGCCAGCACATCGACTAACCCGTCCTACAATGAGCAGTACTTC,CASTSTNPSYNEQYF,TRBV27,NA,TRBJ2-7,NA
TGCGCCAGCAGCTTGGATGGTAGCCCTCAGGATACGCAGTATTTT,CASSLDGSPQDTQYF,TRBV5-1,NA,TRBJ2-3,NA
TGTGCCAGCAGCCTTAGGGGCGGGGGTGGGTCCTACAATGAGCAGTACTTC,CASSLRGGGGSYNEQYF,TRBV5-6,few,TRBJ2-7,TRBD2
TGTGCCAGCGGGCGCGACACCGGGGAGCTGTTTTTT,CASGRDTGELFF,TRBV12-3/TRBV12-4,NA,TRBJ2-2,NA
TGTGCCAGCAGCCGCCTTGGGACAGGGGCTCTGAACACCGGGGAGCTGTTTTTT,CASSRLGTGALNTGELFF,TRBV6-1,NA,TRBJ2-2,TRBD1
TGTGCCAGCAGCGCCGAATTGACAGGGGGCGACGAGCAGTACTTC,CASSAELTGGDEQYF,TRBV9,few,TRBJ2-7,TRBD1
TGCGCCAGCAGCTTGGCCTGGGAGGTAAATGAGCAGTTCTTC,CASSLAWEVNEQFF,TRBV5-1,NA,TRBJ2-1,NA
TGTGTCAGCAGCGTAGCAGGAGCGGGAGGGCCAAACGGGGAGCTGTTTTTT,CVSSVAGAGGPNGELFF,TRBV9,NA,TRBJ2-2,TRBD2
TGTGCCAGCAGCTTACAAGAGGGTTCCTACGAGCAGTACTTC,CASSLQEGSYEQYF,TRBV7-6,NA,TRBJ2-7,NA
TGCAGTGCTAGAATCCGCAGGGGAAATTCACCCCTCCACTTT,CSARIRRGNSPLHF,TRBV20-1,few,TRBJ1-6,NA
TGCGCCAGCAGCAGCCACGGGACTAGTTTAGGCGAGCAGTACTTC,CASSSHGTSLGEQYF,TRBV5-1,NA,TRBJ2-7,TRBD2
TGTGCCAGCAGCTTAGCCCCGGACTTCGGGGGCTACACCTTC,CASSLAPDFGGYTF,TRBV7-2,NA,TRBJ1-2,NA
TGTGCCAGTAAGGGGAACAGCGGGGAGCTGTTTTTT,CASKGNSGELFF,TRBV2,NA,TRBJ2-2,NA
TGTGCCAGCAGTTTTAGCGGAGACTACGAGCAGTACTTC,CASSFSGDYEQYF,TRBV28,NA,TRBJ2-7,NA
TGTGCCAGCAGCTCAGGGGGTTTTGGCTACAATGAGCAGTTCTTC,CASSSGGFGYNEQFF,TRBV7-2,NA,TRBJ2-1,TRBD1
TGTGCCAGCAGCCTAACCGGGCCCAAAGAGACCCAGTACTTC,CASSLTGPKETQYF,TRBV7-2,few,TRBJ2-5,NA
TGTGGGGGGATTTACGAGCGCGAGCAGTACTTC,CGGIYEREQYF,TRBV27,NA,TRBJ2-7,NA